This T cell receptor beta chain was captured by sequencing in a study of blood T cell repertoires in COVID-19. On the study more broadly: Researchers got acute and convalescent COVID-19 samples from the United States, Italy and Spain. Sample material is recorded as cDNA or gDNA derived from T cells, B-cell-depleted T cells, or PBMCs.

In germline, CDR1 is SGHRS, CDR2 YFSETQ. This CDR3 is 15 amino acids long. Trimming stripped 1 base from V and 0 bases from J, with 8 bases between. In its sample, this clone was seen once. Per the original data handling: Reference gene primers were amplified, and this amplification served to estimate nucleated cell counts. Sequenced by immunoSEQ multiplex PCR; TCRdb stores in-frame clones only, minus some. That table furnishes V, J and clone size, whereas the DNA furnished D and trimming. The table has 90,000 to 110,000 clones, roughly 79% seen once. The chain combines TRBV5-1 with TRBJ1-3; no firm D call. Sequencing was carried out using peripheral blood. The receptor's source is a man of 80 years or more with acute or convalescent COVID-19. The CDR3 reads CASSLNDNSGNTIYF. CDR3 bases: TGCGCCAGCAGCTTGAATGACAACTCTGGAAACACCATATATTTT.